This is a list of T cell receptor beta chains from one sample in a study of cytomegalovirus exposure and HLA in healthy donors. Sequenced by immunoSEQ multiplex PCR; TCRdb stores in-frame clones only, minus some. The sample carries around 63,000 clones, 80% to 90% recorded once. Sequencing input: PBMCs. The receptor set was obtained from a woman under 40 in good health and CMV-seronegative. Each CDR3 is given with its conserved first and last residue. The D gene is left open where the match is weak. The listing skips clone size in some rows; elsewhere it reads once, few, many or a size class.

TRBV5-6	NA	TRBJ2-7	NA	CASSYYRATYEQYF	TGTGCCAGCAGCTATTACAGGGCCACCTACGAGCAGTACTTC
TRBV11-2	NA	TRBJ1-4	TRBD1	CASSPAGGPAEKLFF	TGTGCCAGCAGCCCGGCAGGGGGCCCAGCTGAAAAACTGTTTTTT
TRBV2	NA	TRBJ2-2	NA	CASRRDTNTGELFF	TGTGCCAGCAGAAGGGACACAAACACCGGGGAGCTGTTTTTT
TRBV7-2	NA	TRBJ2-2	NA	CASSLGLYTGELFF	TGTGCCAGCAGCTTAGGGCTTTACACCGGGGAGCTGTTTTTT
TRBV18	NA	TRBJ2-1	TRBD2	CASSPWTSGDNEQFF	TGTGCCAGCTCACCCTGGACTAGCGGGGACAATGAGCAGTTCTTC
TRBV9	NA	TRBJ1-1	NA	CASSGSTGMNTEAFF	TGTGCCAGCAGCGGCTCGACAGGAATGAACACTGAAGCTTTCTTT
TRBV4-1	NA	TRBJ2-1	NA	CASSHSSFNEQFF	TGCGCCAGCAGCCACAGTTCTTTCAATGAGCAGTTCTTC
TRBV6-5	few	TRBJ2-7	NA	CASSPSYEQYF	TGTGCCAGCAGCCCTTCCTACGAGCAGTACTTC
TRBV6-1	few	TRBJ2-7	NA	CASRRDTYEQYF	TGTGCCAGCAGAAGGGACACCTACGAGCAGTACTTC
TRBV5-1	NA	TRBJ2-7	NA	CASSLEAYEQYF	TGCGCCAGCAGCTTGGAAGCTTACGAGCAGTACTTC
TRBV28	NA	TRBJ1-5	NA	CASRAGGHNQPQHF	TGTGCCAGCAGGGCCGGGGGGCACAATCAGCCCCAGCATTTT
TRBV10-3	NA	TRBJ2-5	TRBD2	CAISGLAGGETQYF	TGTGCCATCAGTGGACTAGCGGGAGGGGAGACCCAGTACTTC
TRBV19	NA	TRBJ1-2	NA	CASNRGDGDGGGYTF	TGTGCCAGTAACCGAGGGGATGGGGATGGAGGGGGCTACACCTTC
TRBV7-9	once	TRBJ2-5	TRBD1	CASIHGDRGQGETQYF	TGTGCCAGCATCCACGGCGACAGGGGGCAGGGAGAGACCCAGTACTTC
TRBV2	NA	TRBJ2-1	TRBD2	CASSGLAGGGEQFF	TGTGCCAGCAGTGGACTAGCGGGGGGGGGTGAGCAGTTCTTC
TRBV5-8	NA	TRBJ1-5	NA	CASSRDLSNQPQHF	TGTGCCAGCAGCCGCGATTTGTCTAATCAGCCCCAGCATTTT
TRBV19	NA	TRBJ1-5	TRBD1	CASRDSYSNQPQHF	TGTGCCAGCAGGGACAGTTATAGCAATCAGCCCCAGCATTTT
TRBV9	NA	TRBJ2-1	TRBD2	CASSDPFGLADPNEQFF	TGTGCCAGCAGCGATCCGTTTGGGCTAGCGGACCCGAATGAGCAGTTCTTC